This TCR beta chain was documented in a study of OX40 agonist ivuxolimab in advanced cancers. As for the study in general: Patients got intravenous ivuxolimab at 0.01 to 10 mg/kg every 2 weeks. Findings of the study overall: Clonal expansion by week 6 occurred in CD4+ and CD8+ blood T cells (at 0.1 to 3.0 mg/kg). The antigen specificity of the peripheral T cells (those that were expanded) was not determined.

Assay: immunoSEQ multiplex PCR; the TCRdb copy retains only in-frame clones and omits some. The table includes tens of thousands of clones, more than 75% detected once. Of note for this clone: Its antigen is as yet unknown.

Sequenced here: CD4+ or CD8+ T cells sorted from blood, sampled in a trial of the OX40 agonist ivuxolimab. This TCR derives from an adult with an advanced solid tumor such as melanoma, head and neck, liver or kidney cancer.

CDR3 amino acids: CASSPEQGAPQTQYF. The CDR3 bases are TGTGCCAGCAGCCCTGAACAGGGGGCCCCCCAGACCCAGTACTTC. The chain combines TRBV7-2 with TRBJ2-5, with 9 bases that match TRBD1. V trimming: 5 bases; J trimming: 6 bases; junction bases outside the gene matches: 10. Germline-derived CDR1 and CDR2 are SGHTA and FQGNSA. This CDR3 spans 15 amino acids.